These T cell receptor beta chains were read from a single sample in a study of blood T cell repertoires in COVID-19. Assay used: immunoSEQ multiplex PCR; TCRdb lists only in-frame clones, some missing. The sample holds just over 75,000 clones, around nine tenths seen once. Material: peripheral blood. The receptors come from a woman of 80 years or more with active or convalescent COVID-19. CDR3s include the opening cysteine and the closing phenylalanine or tryptophan. A D gene is named only where the DNA matches it firmly. Expanded clones get a size class; other rows say once, few or many, or leave the size out.

>15|TRBD2|TRBJ2-7|.|TRBV6-2/TRBV6-3
TGTGCCAGCAGTCTACGAGCGGGGGCGGGATACGAGCAGTACTTC
CASSLRAGAGYEQYF
>13|.|TRBJ2-5|few|TRBV10-1
TGCGCCAGCTCCCACGAGCCTCAGGGGACCCAGTACTTC
CASSHEPQGTQYF
>13|.|TRBJ1-2|once|TRBV2
TGTGCCAGCAGTGAGATCCCAGGGGTCGGCTACACCTTC
CASSEIPGVGYTF
>12|.|TRBJ1-1|.|TRBV28
TGTGCCAGCAGTCCCACCCGATCCGAGGCTTTCTTT
CASSPTRSEAFF
>16|TRBD2|TRBJ2-3|.|TRBV6-5
TGTGCCAGCAGTTACCGTCTAGCGGGGGGGCCAGATACGCAGTATTTT
CASSYRLAGGPDTQYF
>15|.|TRBJ1-4|few|TRBV5-1
TGCGCCAGCAGCTATTCAGCCACGGCAGGGGAAAAACTGTTTTTT
CASSYSATAGEKLFF
>15|.|TRBJ2-7|.|TRBV5-5
TGTGCCAGCAGCTTGGTATCTGACTCGAAATACGAGCAGTACTTC
CASSLVSDSKYEQYF
>17|.|TRBJ1-6|.|TRBV5-4
TGTGCCAGCAGCGAGGACATCGCCTCCCTCTATAATTCACCCCTCCACTTT
CASSEDIASLYNSPLHF
>17|TRBD1|TRBJ2-4|.|TRBV10-3
TGTGCCATCAGTGAGACCCGGGACAGGGGGGCCAAAAACATTCAGTACTTC
CAISETRDRGAKNIQYF
>11|.|TRBJ1-1|.|TRBV7-9
TGTGCCAGCAGACTATACACTGAAGCTTTCTTT
CASRLYTEAFF
>14|TRBD2|TRBJ2-5|once|TRBV5-6
TGTGCCAGCAGCCCCCCCGGGGGGGAAGAGACCCAGTACTTC
CASSPPGGEETQYF
>15|.|TRBJ2-3|.|TRBV12-5
TGTGCTAGTGGTTTCGGCGGGGCCCCCACAGATACGCAGTATTTT
CASGFGGAPTDTQYF
>16|TRBD1|TRBJ2-2|.|TRBV3-1/TRBV3-2
TGTGCCAGCAGCCAAGGGAGGACAGGGGGGCCCGGGGAGCTGTTTTTT
CASSQGRTGGPGELFF
>16|.|TRBJ2-7|.|TRBV27
TGTGCCAGCAGTTTATTCCCGCAGGGGCTCTCCTACGAGCAGTACTTC
CASSLFPQGLSYEQYF
>12|TRBD1|TRBJ2-5|.|TRBV6-6
TGTGCCAGCGACAGGGGGCAGGAGACCCAGTACTTC
CASDRGQETQYF
>15|TRBD1|TRBJ1-2|.|TRBV30
TGTGCCTGGAGTGTTGCCGGGACAGGCCTCTATGGCTACACCTTC
CAWSVAGTGLYGYTF
>13|TRBD2|TRBJ2-1|.|TRBV5-1
TGCGCCAGCAGCCAGCGGGGCGGTTATGAGCAGTTCTTC
CASSQRGGYEQFF
>14|TRBD1|TRBJ2-5|.|TRBV5-8
TGTGCCAGCAGATTTGGACAGGGTGAAGAGACCCAGTACTTC
CASRFGQGEETQYF
>13|TRBD1|TRBJ2-3|.|TRBV9
TGTGCCAGCAGCGTAGGTCAGGGGGCTACGCAGTATTTT
CASSVGQGATQYF
>13|TRBD1|TRBJ2-7|.|TRBV2
TGTGCCAGCAGACAGGGGGCGGGAAACGAGCAGTACTTC
CASRQGAGNEQYF
>14|TRBD1|TRBJ2-7|.|TRBV28
TGTGCCAGCATCGGACAGGGGCCCCTTTACGAGCAGTACTTC
CASIGQGPLYEQYF
>13|.|TRBJ1-1|.|TRBV3-1/TRBV3-2
TGTGCCAGCAGCCGTCAGATGAACACTGAAGCTTTCTTT
CASSRQMNTEAFF
>13|TRBD1|TRBJ2-1|.|TRBV7-6
TGTGCCAGCAGCTTGGACAGGCTCAATGAGCAGTTCTTC
CASSLDRLNEQFF
>15|.|TRBJ2-5|.|TRBV18
TGTGCCAGCTCACCATGGGCCACGCCAGGAGAGACCCAGTACTTC
CASSPWATPGETQYF
>16|.|TRBJ2-1|.|TRBV4-3
TGCGCCAGCAGCCAAGAGGGTAGGGGTTCCTACAATGAGCAGTTCTTC
CASSQEGRGSYNEQFF
>12|.|TRBJ2-7|.|TRBV6-5
TGTGCCAGCACAGGCAGGGCCCTCAAGCAGTACTTC
CASTGRALKQYF
>14|TRBD1|TRBJ1-2|.|TRBV7-2
TGTGCCAGCAGCTTAGACAGGGGTAACTATGGCTACACCTTC
CASSLDRGNYGYTF
>13|.|TRBJ1-4|.|TRBV28
TGTGCCAGCAGTTTCCCGGCGGGTGAAAAACTGTTTTTT
CASSFPAGEKLFF
>17|TRBD1|TRBJ2-3|.|TRBV5-5
TGTGCCAGCAGCTTGGCCGGGGCCAGGGGGCGGTCAGATACGCAGTATTTT
CASSLAGARGRSDTQYF
>14|TRBD2|TRBJ2-5|.|TRBV7-2
TGTGCCAGCAGCTCGGGACTAGCCGGGTGGACCCAGTACTTC
CASSSGLAGWTQYF
>17|TRBD2|TRBJ2-5|.|TRBV9
TGTGCCAGCAGCGTAGCCCCCGGGAGGGGCGCGGGGGAGACCCAGTACTTC
CASSVAPGRGAGETQYF
>15|.|TRBJ1-6|.|TRBV6-2/TRBV6-3
TGTGCCAGCAGTCCGCTTGGAGGTTATAATTCACCCCTCCACTTT
CASSPLGGYNSPLHF
>13|.|TRBJ1-2|.|TRBV9
TGTGCCAGCAGCCCCCAGGGCCTCTATGGCTACACCTTC
CASSPQGLYGYTF
>17|.|TRBJ2-1|.|TRBV27
TGTGCCTCACAGTTTAAAGGGGGGGGCAGTTACTACAATGAGCAGTTCTTC
CASQFKGGGSYYNEQFF
>13|TRBD1|TRBJ1-2|.|TRBV4-3
TGCGCCAGCAGTCGAGGACAGGGTGGAGGCTACACCTTC
CASSRGQGGGYTF
>16|TRBD1|TRBJ2-7|.|TRBV28
TGTGCCAGCAGTTTAGGGCAGAGGGGGCCCTACTACGAGCAGTACTTC
CASSLGQRGPYYEQYF
>13|.|TRBJ2-1|.|TRBV16
TGTGCCAGCAGCCAATTTAGCATAAATGAGCAGTTCTTC
CASSQFSINEQFF
>16|.|TRBJ2-2|.|TRBV18
TGTGCCAGCTCACCAGGTCTAGCCTGGAACACCGGGGAGCTGTTTTTT
CASSPGLAWNTGELFF
>19|TRBD2|TRBJ2-1|.|TRBV4-3
TGCGCCAGCAGCCAAGAGAAGATAAGCGGGAGCGGTGGGTGGAATGAGCAGTTCTTC
CASSQEKISGSGGWNEQFF
>16|TRBD1|TRBJ1-2|.|TRBV3-1/TRBV3-2
TGTGCCAGCAGCCCCGGGACAGGGCGAACGATGGAGGGCTACACCTTC
CASSPGTGRTMEGYTF
>19|TRBD2|TRBJ2-3|.|TRBV18
TGTGCCAGCTCACCACCTGTAGCGGGGGGGCCATTTCCCCCAGATACGCAGTATTTT
CASSPPVAGGPFPPDTQYF
>15|.|TRBJ2-1|.|TRBV18
TGTGCCAGCTCACCTACCGGCGGCTCCTACAATGAGCAGTTCTTC
CASSPTGGSYNEQFF
>16|.|TRBJ2-2|.|TRBV7-9
TGTGCCAGCAGCTTGGGCAGGGGAAGTCCGACCGGGGAGCTGTTTTTT
CASSLGRGSPTGELFF
>16|.|TRBJ2-1|.|TRBV4-1
TGCGCCAGCAGCCGATTGGGGGCCGGAAGCCCAAATGAGCAGTTCTTC
CASSRLGAGSPNEQFF
>13|.|TRBJ1-1|.|TRBV2
TGTGCCAGCAGTGAGGGGGGGAACACTGAAGCTTTCTTT
CASSEGGNTEAFF
>12|.|TRBJ1-2|once|TRBV4-2
TGTGCCAGCAGCCAAGAGTCGGGTGGCTACACCTTC
CASSQESGGYTF
>14|.|TRBJ2-7|.|TRBV10-2
TGCGCCAGCAGAGATACAGGGACCGCCGACGAGCAGTACTTC
CASRDTGTADEQYF
>13|TRBD1|TRBJ1-5|.|TRBV28
TGTGCCAGCCGCAGCAGGGGGCAACAGCCCCAGCATTTT
CASRSRGQQPQHF
>14|TRBD1|TRBJ1-2|.|TRBV28
TGTGCCAGCACCGAGGACAGGGAGATAGGTGGCTACACCTTC
CASTEDREIGGYTF
>18|TRBD1|TRBJ1-2|once|TRBV9
TGTGCCAGCAGCCCCCAGGTACAGACAGGGGGCATTAACTATGGCTACACCTTC
CASSPQVQTGGINYGYTF
>13|.|TRBJ1-5|few|TRBV28
TGTGCCAGCAGGACAGACCGCAATCAGCCCCAGCATTTT
CASRTDRNQPQHF
>14|.|TRBJ1-4|.|TRBV13
TGTGCCAGCAGCTCCCCAGGGGAACGTGAAAAACTGTTTTTT
CASSSPGEREKLFF
>15|.|TRBJ2-3|.|TRBV3-1/TRBV3-2
TGTGCCAGCAGCCAATTGCTAACTAGCACAGATACGCAGTATTTT
CASSQLLTSTDTQYF
>14|.|TRBJ2-1|.|TRBV11-2
TGTGCCAGCAGCTTAGCCAGGGGTAAGAATGAGCAGTTCTTC
CASSLARGKNEQFF
>13|.|TRBJ1-1|.|TRBV5-5
TGTGCCAGCAGCTTATCCGCAGGTACTGAAGCTTTCTTT
CASSLSAGTEAFF
>15|TRBD2|TRBJ2-2|.|TRBV5-4
TGTGCCAGCAGCCCTGCCAGCGGGGACACCGGGGAGCTGTTTTTT
CASSPASGDTGELFF
>17|.|TRBJ2-6|.|TRBV9
TGTGCCAGCAGCGTAGGACAGCAATTCTCCGGGGCCAACGTCCTGACTTTC
CASSVGQQFSGANVLTF
>15|TRBD1|TRBJ2-5|.|TRBV18
TGTGCCAGCTCAGCCGGGACAGGGGGCAGAGAGACCCAGTACTTC
CASSAGTGGRETQYF
>14|.|TRBJ2-5|.|TRBV5-1
TGCGCCAGCAGCTTGGCGACTAGCCAAGAGACCCAGTACTTC
CASSLATSQETQYF
>12|TRBD1|TRBJ1-2|.|TRBV6-2/TRBV6-3
TGTGCCAGCAGCCGGGACAGTGGTGGCTACACCTTC
CASSRDSGGYTF